This TCR beta chain stems from a study of cytomegalovirus exposure and HLA in healthy donors. General study findings and limits: The investigators catalogued 150 to 200 TCR beta chains as cytomegalovirus-associated. For TCR beta chains, V- and J-gene trimming was later linked to a missense DCLRE1C variant.

The study ran its PCR with 60 Vbeta and 13 Jbeta primers. TCRdb keeps only in-frame clones here, not all; method: immunoSEQ multiplex PCR. The table records hundreds of thousands of clones, 70% to 90% of them present only once. Concerning this clone: Its specificity is not known.

Deletions cut 3 bases from V and 11 bases from J, with 11 bases between. This CDR3 contains 13 residues. Germline CDR1 reads MNHEY; CDR2 reads SMNVEV (reference sequence). This chain links TRBV27 with TRBJ1-6; D gene unclear. The sequencing sample was made of PBMCs. This sequence originates from a woman aged 18 to 35 in good health and CMV-seronegative. CDR3 sequence reads: CASSLRPSTPLHF. In DNA form, the CDR3 reads TGTGCCAGCAGTTTGCGTCCTTCCACACCCCTCCACTTT.